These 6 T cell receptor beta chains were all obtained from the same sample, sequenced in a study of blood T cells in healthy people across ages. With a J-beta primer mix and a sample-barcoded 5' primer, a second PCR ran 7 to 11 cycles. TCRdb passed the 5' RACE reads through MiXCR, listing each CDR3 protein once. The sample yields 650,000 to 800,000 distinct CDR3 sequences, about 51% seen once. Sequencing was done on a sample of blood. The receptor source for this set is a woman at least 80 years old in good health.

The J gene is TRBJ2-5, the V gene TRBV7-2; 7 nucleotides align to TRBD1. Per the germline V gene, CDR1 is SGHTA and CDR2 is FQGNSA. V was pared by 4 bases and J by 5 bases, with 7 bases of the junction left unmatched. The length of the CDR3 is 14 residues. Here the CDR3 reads CASSYGTVLETQYF. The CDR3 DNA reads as TGTGCCAGCAGCTATGGGACAGTTCTTGAGACCCAGTACTTC.

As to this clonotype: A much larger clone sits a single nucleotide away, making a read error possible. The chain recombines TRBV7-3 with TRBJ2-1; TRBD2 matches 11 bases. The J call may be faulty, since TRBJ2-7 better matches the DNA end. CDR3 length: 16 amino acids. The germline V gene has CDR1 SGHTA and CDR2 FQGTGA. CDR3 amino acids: CASSLGTSGGYNEQYF. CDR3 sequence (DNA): TGTGCCAGCAGCTTAGGTACTAGCGGGGGCTACAATGAGCAGTACTTC.

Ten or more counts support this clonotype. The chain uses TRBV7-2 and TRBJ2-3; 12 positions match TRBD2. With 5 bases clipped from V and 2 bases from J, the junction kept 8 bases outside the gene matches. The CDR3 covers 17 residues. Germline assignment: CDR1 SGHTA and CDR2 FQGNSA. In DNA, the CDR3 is TGTGCCAGCAGCGCTAGACTAGCGGGGGCCGTCACAGATACGCAGTATTTT. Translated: CASSARLAGAVTDTQYF.

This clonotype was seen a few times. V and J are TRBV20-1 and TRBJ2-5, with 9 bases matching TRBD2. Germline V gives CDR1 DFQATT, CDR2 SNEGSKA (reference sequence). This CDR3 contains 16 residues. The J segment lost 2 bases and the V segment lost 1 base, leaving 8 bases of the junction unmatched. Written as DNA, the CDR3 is TGCAGTGCTAGAGTGACTAGCGGTATGAAACAAGAGACCCAGTACTTC. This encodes CSARVTSGMKQETQYF.

Here the CDR3 reads CASSLGTEAFYNEQFF. DNA for the CDR3: TGCGCCAGCAGCTTAGGGACGGAGGCTTTCTATAATGAGCAGTTCTTC. The rearrangement joins TRBV5-1 to TRBJ2-1; D tentatively fits TRBD1 or TRBD2 (5 bases each). The CDR3 runs to 16 residues. The V end was cut by 2 bases, the J end by 7 bases, with 19 bases between. The germline V gene encodes CDR1 SGHRS and CDR2 YFSETQ.

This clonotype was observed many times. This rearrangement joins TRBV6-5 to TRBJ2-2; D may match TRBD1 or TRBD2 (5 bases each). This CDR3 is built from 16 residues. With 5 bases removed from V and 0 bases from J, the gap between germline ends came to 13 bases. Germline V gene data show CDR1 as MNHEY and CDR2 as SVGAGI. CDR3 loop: CASSPRGTSNTGELFF. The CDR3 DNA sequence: TGTGCCAGCAGTCCGAGGGGCACTTCGAACACCGGGGAGCTGTTTTTT.